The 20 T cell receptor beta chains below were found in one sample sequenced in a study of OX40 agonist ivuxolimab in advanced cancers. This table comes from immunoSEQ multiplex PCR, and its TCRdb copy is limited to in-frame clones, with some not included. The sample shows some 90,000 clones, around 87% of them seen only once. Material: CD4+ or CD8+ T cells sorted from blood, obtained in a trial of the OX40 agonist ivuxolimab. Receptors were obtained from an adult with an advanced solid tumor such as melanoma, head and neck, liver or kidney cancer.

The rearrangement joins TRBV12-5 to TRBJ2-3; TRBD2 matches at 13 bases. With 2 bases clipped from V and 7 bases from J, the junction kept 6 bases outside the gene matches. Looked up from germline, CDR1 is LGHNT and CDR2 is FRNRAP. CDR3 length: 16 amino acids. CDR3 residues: CASGLRTSGSHYTQYF. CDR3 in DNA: TGTGCTAGTGGTTTGCGGACTAGCGGGAGTCACTATACGCAGTATTTT.

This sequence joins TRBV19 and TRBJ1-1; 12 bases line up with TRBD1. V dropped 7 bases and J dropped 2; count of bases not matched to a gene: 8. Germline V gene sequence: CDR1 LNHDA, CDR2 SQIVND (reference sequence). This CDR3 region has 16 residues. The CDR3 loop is CASTFGTGGGNTEAFF. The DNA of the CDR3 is TGTGCCAGTACATTCGGGACAGGGGGCGGTAACACTGAAGCTTTCTTT.

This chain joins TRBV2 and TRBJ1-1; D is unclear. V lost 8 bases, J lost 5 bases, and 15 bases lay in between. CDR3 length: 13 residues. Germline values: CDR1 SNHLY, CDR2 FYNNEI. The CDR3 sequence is CASLTGPGTEAFF. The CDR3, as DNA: TGTGCCAGCTTGACGGGCCCGGGGACTGAAGCTTTCTTT.

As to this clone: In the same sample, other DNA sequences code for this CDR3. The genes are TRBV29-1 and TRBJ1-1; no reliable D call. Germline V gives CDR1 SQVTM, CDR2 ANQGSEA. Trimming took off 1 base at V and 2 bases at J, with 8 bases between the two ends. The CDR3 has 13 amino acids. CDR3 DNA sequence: TGCAGCGTTGAAGGTCCAGGTAACACTGAAGCTTTCTTT. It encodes CSVEGPGNTEAFF. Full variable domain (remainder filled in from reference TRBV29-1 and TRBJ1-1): SAVISQKPSRDICQRGTSLTIQCQVDSQVTMMFWYRQQPGQSLTLIATANQGSEATYESGFVIDKFPISRPNLTFSTLTVSNMSPEDSSIYLCSVEGPGNTEAFFGQGTRLTVV.

In nucleotides, the CDR3 is TGTGCCAGTAGTATCGTCCAGGGAGGGGAGACCCAGTACTTC. Encoded protein: CASSIVQGGETQYF. The rearrangement links TRBV19 to TRBJ2-5; 7 bases map to TRBD2. Germline CDR1 is LNHDA and CDR2 is SQIVND (reference sequence). The J segment lost 5 bases and the V segment lost 3 bases, leaving 6 bases of the junction unmatched. The CDR3 has 14 residues.

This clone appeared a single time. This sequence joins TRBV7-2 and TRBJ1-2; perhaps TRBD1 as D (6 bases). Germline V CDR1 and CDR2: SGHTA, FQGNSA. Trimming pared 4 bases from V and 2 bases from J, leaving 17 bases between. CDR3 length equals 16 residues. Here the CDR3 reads CASSSQWGQQNYGYTF. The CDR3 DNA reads TGTGCCAGCAGCTCCCAATGGGGACAACAGAACTATGGCTACACCTTC.

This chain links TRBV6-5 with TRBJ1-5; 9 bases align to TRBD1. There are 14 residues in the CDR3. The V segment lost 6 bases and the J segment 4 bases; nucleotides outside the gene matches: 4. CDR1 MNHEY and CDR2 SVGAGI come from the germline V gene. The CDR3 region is CASRPTGGNQPQHF. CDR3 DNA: TGTGCCAGCAGGCCGACAGGGGGAAATCAGCCCCAGCATTTT.

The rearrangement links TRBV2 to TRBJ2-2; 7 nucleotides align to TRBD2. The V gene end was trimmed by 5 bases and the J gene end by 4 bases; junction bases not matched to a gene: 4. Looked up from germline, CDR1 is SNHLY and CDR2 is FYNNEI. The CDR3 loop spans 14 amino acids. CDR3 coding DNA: TGTGCCAGCAGTCCCAGGGAGGGCACCGGGGAGCTGTTTTTT. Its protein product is CASSPREGTGELFF.

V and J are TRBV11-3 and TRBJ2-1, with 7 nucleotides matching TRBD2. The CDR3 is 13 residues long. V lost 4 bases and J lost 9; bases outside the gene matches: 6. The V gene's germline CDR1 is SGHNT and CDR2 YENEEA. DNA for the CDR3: TGTGCCAGCAGCTCTCTAGCGGTTGGTGAGCAGTTCTTC. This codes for CASSSLAVGEQFF.

CDR3 coding DNA: TGTGCCAGCAGCCTCGACAGGGACGGCTACACCTTC. This sequence encodes CASSLDRDGYTF. V gene TRBV7-2 combines with J gene TRBJ1-2; 7 nucleotides line up with TRBD1. Germline CDR1 SGHTA, CDR2 FQGNSA. This CDR3 spans 12 amino acids. V lost 5 bases and J lost 8; bases outside the gene matches: 5.

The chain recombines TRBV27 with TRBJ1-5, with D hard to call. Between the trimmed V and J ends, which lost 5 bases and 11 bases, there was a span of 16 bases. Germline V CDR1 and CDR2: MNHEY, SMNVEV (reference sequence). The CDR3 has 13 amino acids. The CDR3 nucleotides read TGTGCCAGCAGTGTCGTCAAAGAATCAGCCCAGCATTTT. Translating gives CASSVVKESAQHF.

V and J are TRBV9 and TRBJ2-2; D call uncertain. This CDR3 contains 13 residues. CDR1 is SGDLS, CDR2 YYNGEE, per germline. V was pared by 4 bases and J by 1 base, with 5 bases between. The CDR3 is CASSQENTGELFF. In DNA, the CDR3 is TGTGCCAGCAGCCAGGAGAACACCGGGGAGCTGTTTTTT.

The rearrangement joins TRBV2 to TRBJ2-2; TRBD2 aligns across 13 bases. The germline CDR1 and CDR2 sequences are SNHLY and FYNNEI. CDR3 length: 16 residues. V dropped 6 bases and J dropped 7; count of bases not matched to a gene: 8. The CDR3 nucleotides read TGTGCCAGCAGACCCGGACTAGCGGGAGTTAGCGGGGAGCTGTTTTTT. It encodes CASRPGLAGVSGELFF.

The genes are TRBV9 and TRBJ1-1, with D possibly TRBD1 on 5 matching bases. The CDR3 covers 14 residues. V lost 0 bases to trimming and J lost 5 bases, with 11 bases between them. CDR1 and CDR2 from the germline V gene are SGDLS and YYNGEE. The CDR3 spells CASSVGQGRTEAFF. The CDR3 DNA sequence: TGTGCCAGCAGCGTAGGGCAGGGTCGAACTGAAGCTTTCTTT. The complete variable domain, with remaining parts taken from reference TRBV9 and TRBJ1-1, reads DSGVTQTPKHLITATGQRVTLRCSPRSGDLSVYWYQQSLDQGLQFLIQYYNGEERAKGNILERFSAQQFPDLHSELNLSSLELGDSALYFCASSVGQGRTEAFFGQGTRLTVV.

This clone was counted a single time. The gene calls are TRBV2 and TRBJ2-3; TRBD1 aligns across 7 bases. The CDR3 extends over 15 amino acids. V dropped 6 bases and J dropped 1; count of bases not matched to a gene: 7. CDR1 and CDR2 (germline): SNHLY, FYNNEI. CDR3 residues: CASRVGQVGTDTQYF. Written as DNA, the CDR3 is TGTGCCAGCAGGGTCGGACAGGTGGGCACAGATACGCAGTATTTT.

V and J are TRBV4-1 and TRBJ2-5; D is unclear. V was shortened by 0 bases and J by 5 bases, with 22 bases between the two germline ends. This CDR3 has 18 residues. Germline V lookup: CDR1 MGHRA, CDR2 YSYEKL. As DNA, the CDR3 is TGCGCCAGCAGCCAAGATCAACCGTTTATTGAGCCTCGGGAGACCCAGTACTTC. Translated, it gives CASSQDQPFIEPRETQYF.

This CDR3 reads CASSSQALGNEQFF. Here the CDR3 DNA reads TGTGCCAGCAGCTCCCAGGCCTTAGGCAATGAGCAGTTCTTC. This chain joins TRBV11-3 and TRBJ2-1; D is undetermined. Trimming took 4 bases from V and 6 from J, leaving 13 bases between them. The germline CDR1 and CDR2 sequences are SGHNT and YENEEA. This CDR3 is built from 14 residues.

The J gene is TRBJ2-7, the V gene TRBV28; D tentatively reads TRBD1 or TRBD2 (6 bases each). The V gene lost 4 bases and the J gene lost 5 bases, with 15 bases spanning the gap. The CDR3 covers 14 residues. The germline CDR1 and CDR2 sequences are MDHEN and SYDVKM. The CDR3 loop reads CASSSPGANNEQYF. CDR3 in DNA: TGTGCCAGCAGTTCCCCGGGGGCGAACAACGAGCAGTACTTC.

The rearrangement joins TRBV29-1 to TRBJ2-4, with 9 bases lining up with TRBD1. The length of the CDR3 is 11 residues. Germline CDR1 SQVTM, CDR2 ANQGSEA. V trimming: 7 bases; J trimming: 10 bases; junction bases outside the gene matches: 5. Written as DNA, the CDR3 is TGCAGCGGACGACAGGGGGATATTCAGTACTTC. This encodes CSGRQGDIQYF.

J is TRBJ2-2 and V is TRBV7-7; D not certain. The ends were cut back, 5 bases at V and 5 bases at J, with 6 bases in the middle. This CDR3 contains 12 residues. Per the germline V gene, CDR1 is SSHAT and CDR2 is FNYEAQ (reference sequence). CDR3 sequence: CASSPQTGELFF. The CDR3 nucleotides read TGTGCCAGCAGCCCTCAAACCGGGGAGCTGTTTTTT.